These T cell receptor beta chains were read from a single sample in a study of tumor-infiltrating lymphocytes in primary liver carcinoma. One entry per CDR3 protein, called by TCRdb with MiXCR from the multiplex PCR reads. The sample includes hundreds of thousands of distinct CDR3 sequences, 45% to 70% seen only once; the top ten take 17%. Sequencing was carried out using peripheral blood. These receptors were obtained from a young woman with primary liver carcinoma and hepatitis B virus infection. CDR3s include the opening cysteine and the closing phenylalanine or tryptophan. Fields, in order: J gene, V gene, clone size, D gene, CDR3 DNA, CDR3 protein. The D gene is left open where the match is weak. Not all rows give a size; the values are once, few, many and, for expanded clones, a class.

TRBJ2-2	TRBV7-9	.	.	TGTGCCAGCGCAGCACCTGCGAACACCGGGGAGCTGTTTTTT	CASAAPANTGELFF
TRBJ2-6	TRBV5-4	.	.	TGTGCCAGCAACTTGGCAGCTGGGGCCAACGTCCTGACTTTC	CASNLAAGANVLTF
TRBJ2-5	TRBV29-1	.	.	TGCAGCGTTGAACGCGACAGGTCCCAAGAGACCCAGTGCTTC	CSVERDRSQETQCF
TRBJ2-1	TRBV28	.	.	TGTGCCAGCAGTTTAGGCACGGGGATCTCCTACAATGAGCAGTTCTTC	CASSLGTGISYNEQFF
TRBJ1-5	TRBV4-1	few	TRBD1	TGCGCCAGCAGCCAAGGGCCGGGGGGGAAAGGACAGGCCACAGCCAATCAGCCCCAGCATTTT	CASSQGPGGKGQATANQPQHF
TRBJ1-6	TRBV7-9	few	.	TGTGCCAGCAGCTTAGGGGACTATAATTCACCCCTCCACTTT	CASSLGDYNSPLHF
TRBJ2-7	TRBV6-5	many	.	TGTGCCAGCGTACTGGCTCAACGGTACGAGCAGTACTTC	CASVLAQRYEQYF
TRBJ2-3	TRBV11-1	many	.	TGTGCCAGCAGCTTTCGGGGTGGGGATACGCAGTATTTT	CASSFRGGDTQYF
TRBJ1-1	TRBV30	.	.	TGTGCCTGGAGTGAAAATTGGGGGTGGGAAGCTTTCTTT	CAWSENWGWEAFF
TRBJ2-5	TRBV7-9	few	TRBD1	TGTGCCAGCAGCTCTAGACAGGGGGCTGGAGAGACCCAGTACTTC	CASSSRQGAGETQYF
TRBJ2-7	TRBV6-1	.	.	TGTGCCAGCAGTGAAGCGCGGGCCCTTTACTACGAGCAGTACTTC	CASSEARALYYEQYF
TRBJ2-7	TRBV28	few	.	TGTGCCAGCAGTTTTTGGGGGAGCTCCTACGAGCAGTACTTC	CASSFWGSSYEQYF
TRBJ2-1	TRBV12-3/TRBV12-4	.	.	TGTGCCAGCAGTTTAAGAGGGAGCAGCAACAATGAGCAGTTCTTC	CASSLRGSSNNEQFF
TRBJ2-7	TRBV4-2	many	.	TGTGCCAGCAGAGGAGGCACTTCCTACGAGCAGTACTTC	CASRGGTSYEQYF
TRBJ2-1	TRBV6-2/TRBV6-3	few	.	TGTGCCAGCAGTTCGCCGCCTCGAGTCTCGGATGAGCAGTTCTTC	CASSSPPRVSDEQFF
TRBJ2-3	TRBV5-4	.	.	TGTGCCAGCAGCGTAGACGGACGCCCTCCACCCACAGATACGCAATATTTT	CASSVDGRPPPTDTQYF
TRBJ1-6	TRBV4-1	.	.	TGCGCCAGCAGCCAAGATCGGAGTAGCTGGGGGACGGAGAATTCACCCCTCCACTTT	CASSQDRSSWGTENSPLHF
TRBJ2-7	TRBV4-1	.	TRBD2	TGCGCCAGCAGCCAAGACGGACTAGCGGGATTCTACGAGCAGTACTTC	CASSQDGLAGFYEQYF
TRBJ1-5	TRBV6-2/TRBV6-3	.	.	TGTGCCAGCAGCCGCCTCCGACAGAGCAATCAGCCCCAGCATTTT	CASSRLRQSNQPQHF
TRBJ2-7	TRBV29-1	many	.	TGCAGCGTGGGGGGACACCCGACTAACGAGCAGTACTTC	CSVGGHPTNEQYF
TRBJ2-2	TRBV7-9	once	.	TGTGCCAGCAGCTTACACACTGGGTACGAAGCTAGCGACCGGAACACCGGGGAGCTGTTTTTT	CASSLHTGYEASDRNTGELFF
TRBJ1-5	TRBV11-2	.	.	TGTGCCAGCATCTACGGTGGCAATCAGCCCCAGCATTTT	CASIYGGNQPQHF
TRBJ2-1	TRBV6-2/TRBV6-3	.	.	TGTGCCAACAGTTCACCCCGACAGCCCTACAATGAGCAGTTCTTC	CANSSPRQPYNEQFF
TRBJ2-3	TRBV4-3	many	TRBD2	TGCGCCAGCAGCCAAGCCAGCGGGAGAGTGTATGGAGATACGCAGTATTTT	CASSQASGRVYGDTQYF
TRBJ1-6	TRBV11-2	.	TRBD1	TGTGCCAGCGTGAAAGGGACAGGGGATTCACCCCTCCGCTTT	CASVKGTGDSPLRF
TRBJ1-2	TRBV5-4	.	.	TGTGCTAGCACCCCTCGGGGGGCGGTTGACTATGGCTACACCTTC	CASTPRGAVDYGYTF
TRBJ2-3	TRBV14	.	.	TGTGCCAGCAGCCAAAGACAGACTAGAAGCACAGATGCGCAGTATTTT	CASSQRQTRSTDAQYF
TRBJ1-4	TRBV7-9	few	.	TGTGCCAGCAGCGGAAGTGAAGAACTGTTTTTT	CASSGSEELFF
TRBJ2-1	TRBV6-5	many	TRBD2	TGTGCCAGCAGTTTGCGGCGGGAGTACAATGAGCAGTTCTTC	CASSLRREYNEQFF
TRBJ2-2	TRBV4-1	many	.	TGCGCCAGCAGCCAAGAAGGGAAGGACGGGGAGCTGTTTTTT	CASSQEGKDGELFF
TRBJ2-1	TRBV28	few	.	TGTGCCAGCACTACCCCGCGAAAGGGTATTGGTGATGAGCAGTTCTTC	CASTTPRKGIGDEQFF
TRBJ1-3	TRBV2	few	.	TGTGCCAGCAGTGAAAGGGGACTTTCTGGAAACACCATATATTTT	CASSERGLSGNTIYF
TRBJ1-4	TRBV30	.	TRBD1	TGTGCCGGCCGGAGGGGGCTTCGAACTAATGAAAAACTGTTTTTT	CAGRRGLRTNEKLFF
TRBJ2-5	TRBV11-2	.	.	TGTGCTAGCAGCTTACTAACGGCCTCCCAAGAGACCCAGAACTTC	CASSLLTASQETQNF
TRBJ1-1	TRBV29-1	many	.	TGCAGCGTTGAAGGGGCATACCAAGGGGGGAACACTGAAGCTTTCTTT	CSVEGAYQGGNTEAFF
TRBJ2-2	TRBV5-6	few	.	TGTGCCAGCAGCTTGGCGATCAAGAACACCGGGGAGCTGTTTTTT	CASSLAIKNTGELFF
TRBJ1-2	TRBV28	few	.	TGTGCCACACAGGTGGTAAACTATGGCTACACCTTC	CATQVVNYGYTF
TRBJ1-5	TRBV19	few	.	TGTGCCAGTAGTTCGACCAGCGGGTTACTTCAGCCCCAGCATTTT	CASSSTSGLLQPQHF
TRBJ2-7	TRBV6-6	few	.	TGTGCCAGCAGGATCGGGGGCGAGCAGTACTTC	CASRIGGEQYF
TRBJ2-4	TRBV6-2/TRBV6-3	many	TRBD2	TGTGCCAGCAGAACCGGCGGGGGGAACATTCAGTACTTC	CASRTGGGNIQYF
TRBJ2-2	TRBV29-1	many	.	TGCAGCGTTGACGGGGGCGGCGGGGAGCTGTTTTTT	CSVDGGGGELFF
TRBJ1-1	TRBV4-2	.	TRBD1	TGTGCCAACAGCCAGGGGACAGGGGGCCTTTATCCTGGAGCTTTCTTT	CANSQGTGGLYPGAFF
TRBJ1-1	TRBV11-2	once	.	TGTGCCGGCAGCTTGGATCCGGGACGGGGCTCCACTGAAGCTTTCTTT	CAGSLDPGRGSTEAFF
TRBJ2-2	TRBV7-9	once	.	TGTGCCAGCAGGTTGGGACCGAACACCGGGGAGCTGTTTTTT	CASRLGPNTGELFF
TRBJ2-1	TRBV6-6	.	.	TGTGCCAGCCGCACAACCGGGACGCGGAATAGTGTTAGCTCCTACAATGGGCAGTTCTTC	CASRTTGTRNSVSSYNGQFF
TRBJ2-3	TRBV19	.	.	TGTGCCAGTAGTTTTAGCGGCAGCGCAGATACGCAGTATTTT	CASSFSGSADTQYF
TRBJ2-7	TRBV6-5	.	.	TGTGCCAGCAAAGGATTGAAGTGCTCCTACGAGCAGTACTTC	CASKGLKCSYEQYF
TRBJ2-1	TRBV11-3	.	TRBD2	TGTGCCAGCACCCCGGGACTATGGCATGGGGGTGAGCAGTCCTTC	CASTPGLWHGGEQSF
TRBJ1-2	TRBV11-2	many	TRBD1	TGTGCCAGCAGTTGGACAGGGCCCGACTATGGCTACACCTTC	CASSWTGPDYGYTF
TRBJ1-5	TRBV4-1	.	.	TGCGCCAGCAGCCAAGATCCGGCACCCTACAGCAATCAGCCCCAGCGTTTT	CASSQDPAPYSNQPQRF
TRBJ2-1	TRBV11-2	once	.	TGTGCCAGCAACCCGAGACAGTCTGCCAATGAGCAGTTCTTC	CASNPRQSANEQFF
TRBJ1-4	TRBV7-9	.	.	TGTGCCAGCAGTACAAGGGGCCCGGAGGCTACAACTAATGAAAAACTGTTTTTT	CASSTRGPEATTNEKLFF
TRBJ2-1	TRBV5-5	.	.	TGTGCCAGCAGCTTGGAACCGGCGCAGTTCTTC	CASSLEPAQFF
TRBJ1-1	TRBV7-9	.	.	TGTGCCAGCAGCTCCAAGGCTGAAGCTTTCTTT	CASSSKAEAFF
TRBJ1-2	TRBV6-5	many	.	TGTGCCAGCAGTTACTCGAGAGTTTATGGCTACACCTTC	CASSYSRVYGYTF